This T cell receptor beta chain was identified in a study of OX40 agonist ivuxolimab in advanced cancers. The wider study: Patients receiving dose escalation had hepatocellular carcinoma, melanoma, renal cell or head and neck cancer.

Findings and limits, study-wide: Researchers report that CD8+ T cells had, on average, more expanded clones than CD4+.

Trimming cost V 3 bases and J 7 bases, with 15 bases left between them. This CDR3 region has 15 residues. Germline V CDR1 and CDR2: SEHNR, FQNEAQ (reference sequence). TCRdb's copy holds only in-frame clones and misses some; the assay was immunoSEQ multiplex PCR. The sample has roughly 87,000 clones; roughly 93% are singletons. With regard to this clone: Its target is unknown.

Sample: CD4+ or CD8+ T cells sorted from blood, taken in a trial of the OX40 agonist ivuxolimab. V usage is TRBV7-9 and J usage is TRBJ2-2, with a possible D match to TRBD2 (6 bases). The origin of this receptor is an adult with an advanced solid tumor such as melanoma, head and neck, liver or kidney cancer. DNA of the CDR3: TGTGCCAGCAGCTTCGCCGGGACGCGGGGCGGGGAGCTGTTTTTT. Its translation is CASSFAGTRGGELFF. The variable domain in full, completed from reference TRBV7-9 and TRBJ2-2, reads DTGVSQNPRHKITKRGQNVTFRCDPISEHNRLYWYRQTLGQGPEFLTYFQNEAQLEKSRLLSDRFSAERPKGSFSTLEIQRTEQGDSAMYLCASSFAGTRGGELFFGEGSRLTVL.